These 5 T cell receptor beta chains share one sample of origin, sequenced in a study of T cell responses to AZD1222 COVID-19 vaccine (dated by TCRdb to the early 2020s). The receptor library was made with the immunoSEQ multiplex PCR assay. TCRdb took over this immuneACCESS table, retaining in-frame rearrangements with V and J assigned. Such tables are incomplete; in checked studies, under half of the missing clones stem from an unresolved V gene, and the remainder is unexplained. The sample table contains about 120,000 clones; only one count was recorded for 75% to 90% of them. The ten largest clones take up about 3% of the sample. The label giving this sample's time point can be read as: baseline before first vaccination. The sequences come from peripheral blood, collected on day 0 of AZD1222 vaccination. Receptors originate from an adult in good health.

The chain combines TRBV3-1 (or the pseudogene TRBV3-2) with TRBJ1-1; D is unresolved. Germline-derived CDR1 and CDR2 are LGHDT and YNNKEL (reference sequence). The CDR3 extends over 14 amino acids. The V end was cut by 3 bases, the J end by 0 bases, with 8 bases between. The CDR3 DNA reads TGTGCCAGCAGCCACGGTCAGTTGAACACTGAAGCTTTCTTT. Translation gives CASSHGQLNTEAFF.

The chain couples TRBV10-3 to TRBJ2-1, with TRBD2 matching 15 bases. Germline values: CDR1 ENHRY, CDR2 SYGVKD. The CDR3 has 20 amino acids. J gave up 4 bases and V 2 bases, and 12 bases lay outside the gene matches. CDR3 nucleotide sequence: TGTGCCATCAGTGAGCTTTTCGGACGGACTAGCGGGAGGGATTACAATGAGCAGTTCTTC. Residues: CAISELFGRTSGRDYNEQFF.

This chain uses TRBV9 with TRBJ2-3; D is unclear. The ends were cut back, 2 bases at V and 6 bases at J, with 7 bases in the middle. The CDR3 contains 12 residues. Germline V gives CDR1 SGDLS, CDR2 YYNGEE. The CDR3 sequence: CASSVGKDTQYF. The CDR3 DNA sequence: TGTGCCAGCAGCGTTGGGAAGGATACGCAGTATTTT.

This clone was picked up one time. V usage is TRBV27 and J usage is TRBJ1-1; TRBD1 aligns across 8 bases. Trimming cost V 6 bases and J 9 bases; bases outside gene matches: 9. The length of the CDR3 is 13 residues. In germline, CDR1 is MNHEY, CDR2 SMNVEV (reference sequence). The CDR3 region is CASSRSTGGKAFF. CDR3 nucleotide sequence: TGTGCCAGCAGCCGTAGTACAGGGGGGAAAGCTTTCTTT.

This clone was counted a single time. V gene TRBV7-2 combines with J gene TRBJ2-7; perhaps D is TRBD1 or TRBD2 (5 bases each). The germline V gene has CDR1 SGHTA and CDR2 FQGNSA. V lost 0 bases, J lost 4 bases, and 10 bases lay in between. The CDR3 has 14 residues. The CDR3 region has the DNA TGTGCCAGCAGCTTAGCTGGGACCGTGTACGAGCAGTACTTC. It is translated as CASSLAGTVYEQYF. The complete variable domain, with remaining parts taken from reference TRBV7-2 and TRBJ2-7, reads GAGVSQSPSNKVTEKGKDVELRCDPISGHTALYWYRQSLGQGLEFLIYFQGNSAPDKSGLPSDRFSAERTGGSVSTLTIQRTQQEDSAVYLCASSLAGTVYEQYFGPGTRLTVT.